A single sample gave rise to the 31 T cell receptor beta chains below, sequenced in a study of blood T cell repertoires in COVID-19. The repertoire was sequenced with immunoSEQ multiplex PCR; TCRdb's copy has only in-frame clones and lacks some. The sample has some 38,000 clones, 70% to 90% seen once. Sequencing input: peripheral blood. The receptors stem from a man aged 50-59 years with active COVID-19.

CDR3 DNA: TGTGCCAGTAGTATCGGCGGGAATTCACCCCTCCACTTT. Protein product: CASSIGGNSPLHF. V usage is TRBV19 and J usage is TRBJ1-6; D remains unclear. Germline V gives CDR1 LNHDA, CDR2 SQIVND (reference sequence). The CDR3 contains 13 residues. V lost 3 bases and J 7 bases, leaving 7 bases between the germline ends.

The chain uses TRBV5-1 and TRBJ2-3, with a tentative D call TRBD1 (6 bases). The V end was cut by 3 bases, the J end by 1 base, with 12 bases between. Germline V gene lookup returns CDR1 SGHRS and CDR2 YFSETQ. This CDR3 is 15 amino acids long. This CDR3 is CASSYQGPRTDTQYF. The CDR3, as DNA: TGCGCCAGCAGCTACCAGGGGCCCCGCACAGATACGCAGTATTTT.

The V gene is TRBV24-1, the J gene TRBJ1-5, with D possibly being TRBD1 (5 bases). The germline CDR1 and CDR2 sequences are KGHDR and SFDVKD. The length of the CDR3 is 16 residues. V was pared by 4 bases and J by 7 bases, with 19 bases between. The CDR3 loop reads CATSDSRRGHNQPQHF. CDR3 in DNA: TGTGCCACCAGTGACTCTCGAAGGGGTCACAACCAGCCCCAGCATTTT.

The chain uses TRBV3-1 (or the pseudogene TRBV3-2) and TRBJ1-2; D may be TRBD1 (5 bases). V dropped 4 bases and J dropped 4 bases, with 19 bases sitting between them. CDR1 and CDR2 (germline): LGHDT, YNNKEL (reference sequence). The CDR3 extends over 16 amino acids. This CDR3 is CASSPTRQSDRYGYTF. CDR3 nucleotides: TGTGCCAGCAGCCCCACCCGACAGTCGGACCGCTATGGCTACACCTTC.

The chain combines TRBV10-3 with TRBJ1-2; possibly TRBD1 for D (5 bases). Trimming left V 6 bases short and J 8 bases short, with 16 bases between. The germline V gene encodes CDR1 ENHRY and CDR2 SYGVKD. The CDR3 sequence is 13 residues long. CDR3 in amino acids: CAIRKGLDSGYTF. In DNA form, the CDR3 reads TGTGCCATCAGGAAGGGGCTAGATTCGGGCTACACCTTC.

The chain employs TRBV28 and TRBJ2-7, with 7 bases identical to TRBD1. Germline CDR1 and CDR2: MDHEN and SYDVKM. V lost 6 bases and J lost 0; bases outside the gene matches: 11. This CDR3 spans 16 amino acids. Here the CDR3 reads CASSRPGQVSSYEQYF. In DNA, the CDR3 is TGTGCCAGCAGCCGACCTGGACAGGTTAGCTCCTACGAGCAGTACTTC.

This chain uses TRBV28 with TRBJ2-7, with D tentatively TRBD2 (5 bases). In germline, CDR1 is MDHEN, CDR2 SYDVKM. V was clipped by 6 bases and J by 6 bases, with 15 bases between them. The CDR3 spans 13 residues. This chain's CDR3 is CASRSLGVGEQYF. The CDR3 DNA sequence: TGTGCCAGCAGGTCCCTGGGAGTCGGCGAGCAGTACTTC.

V usage is TRBV6-6 and J usage is TRBJ1-3, with D possibly TRBD1 on 6 matching bases. Germline V gives CDR1 MNHNY, CDR2 SVGAGI (reference sequence). The CDR3 sequence is 17 residues long. Trimming stripped 5 bases from V and 0 bases from J, with 17 bases between. The CDR3 coding sequence is TGTGCCAGCAGTCCGCCGGGACATAGACTCTCTGGAAACACCATATATTTT. Translation: CASSPPGHRLSGNTIYF.

This sequence joins TRBV21-1 and TRBJ2-3; the table gives TRBD2 as D, unverified against the DNA. TRBV21-1 is an annotated pseudogene. CDR3 size: 17 residues. CDR3 protein: CASSSPFRGGGTDTQYF. The CDR3 DNA reads TGTGCCAGCAGCTCCCCGTTCCGGGGCGGGGGCACAGATACGCAGTATTTT.

V is TRBV5-1 and J is TRBJ1-2; 10 bases line up with TRBD1. Germline V gene sequence: CDR1 SGHRS, CDR2 YFSETQ. The CDR3 is 13 residues long. Losses at the gene ends were 4 bases for V and 6 bases for J; bases not matched to a gene: 3. The CDR3: CASSRDRGNGYTF. The CDR3 DNA is TGCGCCAGCAGCCGGGACAGGGGAAATGGCTACACCTTC.

With respect to this clone: Other DNA variants within this sample encode the same CDR3. The chain employs TRBV5-1 and TRBJ1-1; D might be TRBD1 (5 bases). The germline V gene has CDR1 SGHRS and CDR2 YFSETQ. The CDR3 contains 13 residues. The V end was cut by 1 base, the J end by 2 bases, with 6 bases between. The DNA for the CDR3 is TGCGCCAGCAGCTTGCAGGGTAACACTGAAGCTTTCTTT. Translating it yields CASSLQGNTEAFF. The variable domain in full, completed from reference TRBV5-1 and TRBJ1-1, reads KAGVTQTPRYLIKTRGQQVTLSCSPISGHRSVSWYQQTPGQGLQFLFEYFSETQRNKGNFPGRFSGRQFSNSRSEMNVSTLELGDSALYLCASSLQGNTEAFFGQGTRLTVV.

This CDR3 reads CASSGTGGANYGYTF. CDR3 coding DNA: TGTGCCAGCAGCGGAACAGGGGGAGCTAACTATGGCTACACCTTC. The rearrangement links TRBV6-2 or TRBV6-3 to TRBJ1-2; TRBD1 agrees at 8 bases. Germline V CDR1 and CDR2: MNHEY, SVGEGT. The CDR3 is 15 amino acids. V was clipped by 6 bases and J by 0 bases; unmatched bases: 6.

The rearrangement links TRBV27 to TRBJ1-6; 10 bases line up with TRBD1. Germline V gene sequence: CDR1 MNHEY, CDR2 SMNVEV (reference sequence). J lost 6 bases, V lost 8 bases, and 13 bases had no gene match. CDR3 length equals 17 residues. In nucleotides, the CDR3 is TGTGCCAGCCGAATTGACACCGGGACAGGGGTTAATTCACCCCTCCACTTT. As protein: CASRIDTGTGVNSPLHF.

V is TRBV4-2 and J is TRBJ2-2; 8 bases map to TRBD2. From germline, CDR1 is LGHNA and CDR2 YNFKEQ. This CDR3 has 16 residues. Trimming took 0 bases from V and 6 from J; bases not matched to a gene: 6. The CDR3 sequence is CASSQEDGGGAGELFF. As DNA, the CDR3 is TGTGCCAGCAGCCAAGAGGACGGGGGGGGCGCCGGGGAGCTGTTTTTT.

V gene TRBV4-3 combines with J gene TRBJ1-2; D is perhaps TRBD1 (5 bases). The CDR3 extends over 15 amino acids. Trimming took off 2 bases at V and 0 bases at J, with 10 bases between the two ends. Germline V gene data show CDR1 as LGHNA and CDR2 as YSLEER. DNA for the CDR3: TGCGCCAGCAGCCAACAGACAGCAGCTAACTATGGCTACACCTTC. This sequence encodes CASSQQTAANYGYTF.

This clone was seen just once. The gene calls are TRBV10-2 and TRBJ1-5; the D gene is possibly TRBD1 (6 bases). The CDR3 runs 12 residues. CDR1 is WSHSY, CDR2 SAAADI, per germline. With 5 bases removed from V and 5 bases from J, the gap between germline ends came to 7 bases. CDR3 nucleotides: TGCGCCAGCAGTACAGGGCATCAGCCCCAGCATTTT. It translates to CASSTGHQPQHF.

This clone was seen once. This rearrangement joins TRBV5-1 to TRBJ2-5, with D uncertain. Germline assignment: CDR1 SGHRS and CDR2 YFSETQ. The CDR3 runs to 15 residues. Trimming cost V 6 bases and J 0 bases, with 15 bases left between them. In nucleotides, the CDR3 is TGCGCCAGCACTCGTTCCTCTCAGGACCAAGAGACCCAGTACTTC. It specifies CASTRSSQDQETQYF.

This chain joins TRBV7-9 and TRBJ2-3, with 8 bases that match TRBD2. This CDR3 is built from 16 residues. The V segment lost 7 bases and the J segment 5 bases; nucleotides outside the gene matches: 14. In germline, CDR1 is SEHNR, CDR2 FQNEAQ (reference sequence). The CDR3 coding sequence is TGTGCCAGCAACCCCAGACCGCGGGGGGCAGGAGATACGCAGTATTTT. It yields the protein CASNPRPRGAGDTQYF.

V and J are TRBV4-3 and TRBJ1-3; D is uncertain. Germline V gives CDR1 LGHNA, CDR2 YSLEER. This CDR3 has 14 amino acids. V lost 2 bases and J lost 1, with 6 bases in between. CDR3 in amino acids: CASSQRTSGNTIYF. CDR3 DNA sequence: TGCGCCAGCAGCCAACGAACTTCTGGAAACACCATATATTTT.

The rearrangement links TRBV19 to TRBJ1-1; a possible D gene is TRBD1 (6 bases). The germline CDR1 and CDR2 sequences are LNHDA and SQIVND (reference sequence). Trimming removed 3 bases at V and 4 bases at J, with 18 bases between. The CDR3 covers 16 residues. The CDR3 here is CASSIIGQGPTTEAFF. CDR3 bases: TGTGCCAGTAGTATCATTGGTCAGGGGCCGACCACTGAAGCTTTCTTT.

The rearrangement links TRBV5-1 to TRBJ1-4; D ambiguous. Germline assignment: CDR1 SGHRS and CDR2 YFSETQ. V was pared by 4 bases and J by 5 bases, with 15 bases between. The CDR3 contains 15 residues. The CDR3 region is CASSRRGDRNEKLFF. In nucleotides, the CDR3 is TGCGCCAGCAGCCGCCGAGGAGATAGAAATGAAAAACTGTTTTTT.

As regards this clone: One end of the junction varies from germline; a read error may be responsible. V and J are TRBV27 and TRBJ2-4; TRBD2 matches at 7 bases. CDR1 is MNHEY and CDR2 is SMNVEV in the germline V gene (reference sequence). This CDR3 is 17 amino acids long. The CDR3 DNA reads as TGTGCCAGCAGTCCTTCAGGGCGGGGGATGCCAAAAAGCATTCAGTACTTC. Protein sequence: CASSPSGRGMPKSIQYF.

The chain carries TRBV7-9 and TRBJ1-2; 9 bases agree with TRBD1. The CDR3 runs 16 residues. Unmatched junction bases numbered 9, after V lost 5 bases and J lost 2 bases. CDR1 and CDR2 (germline): SEHNR, FQNEAQ (reference sequence). CDR3 loop: CASSPLRDRANYGYTF. In nucleotides, the CDR3 is TGTGCCAGCAGCCCCCTCCGGGACAGGGCAAACTATGGCTACACCTTC.

The V and J genes are TRBV7-2 and TRBJ2-7; TRBD1 matches 8 bases. The CDR3 is 15 amino acids. Germline values: CDR1 SGHTA, CDR2 FQGNSA. The junction had 8 bases not matched to a gene; V was cut back by 2 bases and J by 5 bases. The CDR3 DNA reads TGTGCCAGCAGCTTATCACAGGGGGTAGTCCACGAGCAGTACTTC. Amino acid sequence: CASSLSQGVVHEQYF.

This clone was counted only a few times. The chain carries TRBV29-1 and TRBJ2-7; possible D gene TRBD2, 6 bases. The length of the CDR3 is 14 residues. The germline gives CDR1 SQVTM, CDR2 ANQGSEA. Trimming shortened V by 7 bases and J by 3 bases, and 19 bases separated the two germline ends. The CDR3 coding sequence is TGCAGCGCCCACGCGGGTGGGAGGAACTACGAGCAGTACTTC. Its protein is CSAHAGGRNYEQYF.

J is TRBJ1-2 and V is TRBV11-2; 8 nucleotides line up with TRBD1. The CDR3 extends over 15 amino acids. Germline trimming cut 1 base from V and 2 bases from J; bases unmatched to any gene: 3. The germline V gene encodes CDR1 SGHAT and CDR2 FQNNGV. The CDR3 loop reads CASSLAAGGNYGYTF. In DNA, the CDR3 is TGTGCCAGCAGCTTAGCTGCAGGGGGCAACTATGGCTACACCTTC. The full variable domain, in which reference TRBV11-2 and TRBJ1-2 provide the parts outside the CDR3, is EAGVAQSPRYKIIEKRQSVAFWCNPISGHATLYWYQQILGQGPKLLIQFQNNGVVDDSQLPKDRFSAERLKGVDSTLKIQPAKLEDSAVYLCASSLAAGGNYGYTFGSGTRLTVV.

The V call is TRBV4-1, the J call TRBJ2-2; maybe TRBD1 (6 bases). Germline CDR1 reads MGHRA; CDR2 reads YSYEKL. V was pared by 3 bases and J by 5 bases, with 16 bases between. The CDR3 contains 16 residues. CDR3 DNA sequence: TGCGCCAGCAGCCAGGTGCGCTCAGGGGAGACCGGGGAGCTGTTTTTT. It translates to CASSQVRSGETGELFF.

V gene TRBV5-1 combines with J gene TRBJ1-2; TRBD1 matches at 7 bases. Germline CDR1 reads SGHRS; CDR2 reads YFSETQ. The V segment lost 6 bases and the J segment 7 bases; nucleotides outside the gene matches: 15. The CDR3 length is 15 residues. This CDR3 reads CASKSTGRQGFGYTF. The CDR3 nucleotides read TGCGCCAGCAAATCCACTGGGCGACAGGGATTTGGCTACACCTTC.

The rearrangement links TRBV5-4 to TRBJ1-3; maybe TRBD1 (6 bases). Germline V lookup: CDR1 SGHNT, CDR2 YYREEE (reference sequence). There are 14 residues in the CDR3. V gave up 0 bases and J gave up 4 bases, with 8 bases separating them. The CDR3 DNA is TGTGCCAGCAGCTTGGCAGGGGCCGGAAACACCATATATTTT. This sequence encodes CASSLAGAGNTIYF.

The chain couples TRBV20-1 to TRBJ1-2; no clear D. CDR3 length: 10 residues. Looked up from germline, CDR1 is DFQATT and CDR2 is SNEGSKA (reference sequence). The V and J ends lost 6 bases and 8 bases respectively, with 10 bases between them. The DNA for the CDR3 is TGCAGTGCAACCGGGAACGGCTACACCTTC. This translates into CSATGNGYTF.

This clone occurred once. V gene TRBV5-1 combines with J gene TRBJ2-5; 8 nucleotides align to TRBD1. V shed 0 bases, J shed 5 bases, and the junction held 3 bases outside the gene matches. Germline values: CDR1 SGHRS, CDR2 YFSETQ. This CDR3 has 14 residues. This CDR3 is CASSLGRGRETQYF. DNA of the CDR3: TGCGCCAGCAGCTTGGGCAGGGGGCGGGAGACCCAGTACTTC.